This T cell receptor (beta chain) was obtained from a study of beta chain features in type 1 diabetes. Notes on the study in general: Insertions were fewer and deletions more numerous at VDJ junctions in type 1 diabetes patients. The study found that naive, central memory and Treg TCRB repertoires appeared more similar in patients than in healthy donors. Researchers report that Type 1 diabetes patients had moderately but significantly shorter TCRB CDR3s across all four CD4+ subsets.

Germline values: CDR1 SNHLY, CDR2 FYNNEI. Trimming shortened V by 6 bases and J by 0 bases, and 11 bases separated the two germline ends. This CDR3 spans 15 amino acids. The authors reverse transcribed all of the isolated RNA, so sequencing captured expressed TCRB transcripts. Using immunoSEQ multiplex PCR, the repertoire was profiled, and TCRdb retains in-frame clones only, with some absent. This table has 150,000 to 190,000 clones, under 13% appearing once. For this clone: Its antigen is undetermined.

The material sequenced was central memory CD4+ T cells from blood. The V call is TRBV2, the J call TRBJ1-4; D may be TRBD1 (6 bases). This TCR derives from a man between 25 and 39 years old with type 1 diabetes. In DNA form, the CDR3 reads TGTGCCAGCAGCAAACAGGGTACAACTAATGAAAAACTGTTTTTT. Its translation is CASSKQGTTNEKLFF.